The subject of this entry is one T cell receptor beta chain. Its antigen is currently unknown. The protocol was immunoSEQ multiplex PCR, while the TCRdb copy is restricted to in-frame clones and leaves out a portion. The sample holds approximately 89,000 clones; around nine tenths are singletons and the top ten take approximately 0.29%. This entry belongs to a study of OX40 agonist ivuxolimab in advanced cancers. Turning to the study itself: Clinicians treated patients with ivuxolimab, an agonistic anti-OX40 (CD134) antibody. Participants, approximately 83% male, averaged roughly 55 years of age, ranging from about 23 to 90. General study results and limits: Clonal expansion from baseline to week 6 occurred in both CD4+ and CD8+ T cells. Among patients with partial responses at 0.1-3.0 mg/kg, clonal expansion was among the lowest.

There are 11 residues in the CDR3. Germline V gene sequence: CDR1 WNHNN, CDR2 SYGVQD (reference sequence). Between the trimmed V and J ends, which lost 6 bases and 3 bases, there was a span of 6 bases. The material sequenced was CD4+ or CD8+ T cells sorted from blood, taken in a trial of the OX40 agonist ivuxolimab. The receptor was derived from an adult with an advanced solid tumor such as melanoma, head and neck, liver or kidney cancer. The chain couples TRBV10-1 to TRBJ2-7; TRBD1 is a possible D gene (6 bases). The CDR3 sequence: CASRDSYEQYF. In DNA, the CDR3 is TGCGCCAGCAGGGACAGCTACGAGCAGTACTTC.